This T cell receptor (beta chain) was captured by sequencing in a study of blood T cell repertoires in COVID-19. Overall study: Nucleic acid was either cDNA or gDNA, and it came from T cells, B-cell-depleted T cells, or PBMCs.

This clone appeared a few times. This table comes from immunoSEQ multiplex PCR, and its TCRdb copy is limited to in-frame clones, with some not included. The table shows roughly 150,000 clones, with around four fifths occurring only once. This CDR3 comprises 13 residues. With 2 bases removed from V and 7 bases from J, the gap between germline ends came to 9 bases. Germline CDR1 and CDR2: LNHNV and YYDKDF (reference sequence). The sample was peripheral blood. This clonotype was obtained from a woman of 80 years or more with acute or convalescent COVID-19. V usage is TRBV15 and J usage is TRBJ1-3; D not resolved. CDR3 DNA sequence: TGTGCCACCAGCAGACAAGACTCTAACACCATATATTTT. Translation: CATSRQDSNTIYF.